Following are 28 T cell receptor beta chains from one sample sequenced in a study of neurological immune-mediated disorders. TCRdb reanalysed the 5' RACE reads using MiXCR and keeps one entry per CDR3 protein. Of about 80,000 distinct CDR3 sequences listed, about 9.7% are singletons. Specimen: PBMCs. The receptors were gathered from a man in his forties or fifties in good health.

This clonotype was detected ten times or more. DNA for the CDR3: TGCGCCAGCAGGCTAACTAGCGGGCCTACCTACGAGCAGTACTTC. This gives the protein CASRLTSGPTYEQYF. The rearrangement joins TRBV5-1 to TRBJ2-7; 9 nucleotides agree with TRBD2. J gave up 2 bases and V 5 bases, and 8 bases lay outside the gene matches. CDR1 is SGHRS and CDR2 is YFSETQ in the germline V gene. This CDR3 has 15 amino acids.

This clonotype has at least ten counts. The rearrangement uses TRBV9 and TRBJ2-3; the D is unclear. Germline-derived CDR1 and CDR2 are SGDLS and YYNGEE. V shed 0 bases and J shed 4 bases, with 6 bases lying between them. This CDR3 is built from 13 residues. The CDR3 bases are TGTGCCAGCAGCGTAGCGGGCGCAGATACGCAGTATTTT. This gives the protein CASSVAGADTQYF.

This clonotype was seen many times. The chain couples TRBV5-1 to TRBJ2-7; 8 nucleotides match TRBD1. CDR1 is SGHRS, CDR2 YFSETQ, per germline. The CDR3 length is 16 residues. The V gene end was trimmed by 0 bases and the J gene end by 1 base; junction bases not matched to a gene: 6. Here the CDR3 DNA reads TGCGCCAGCAGCTTGGGGGCAGGGGGCCGGTCCTACGAGCAGTACTTC. Its protein is CASSLGAGGRSYEQYF.

As to this clonotype: This is likely a read error, given that the CDR3 carries no conserved phenylalanine or tryptophan at its end. The CDR3: CASSLYGQQETQYS. CDR3 coding DNA: TGTGCCAGCAGCTTATACGGCCAGCAAGAGACCCAGTACTCC. The J gene is TRBJ2-5, the V gene TRBV7-2; D remains ambiguous. This CDR3 has 14 residues. Germline CDR1 and CDR2: SGHTA and FQGNSA. Between the trimmed V and J ends, which lost 2 bases and 2 bases, there was a span of 9 bases.

The count of this clonotype is one. The chain has TRBV4-3 and TRBJ2-4; the D is unclear. V lost 0 bases and J lost 2, with 8 bases in between. From germline, CDR1 is LGHNA and CDR2 YSLEER. The CDR3 is made up of 15 amino acids. The CDR3 sequence: CASSQDTVSKNIQYF. CDR3 sequence (DNA): TGCGCCAGCAGCCAAGATACTGTTTCCAAAAACATTCAGTACTTC.

In this sample, this clonotype turned up many times. For the CDR3, the DNA is TGCGCCAGCAGTTTCTACAGGGCCTCCTACGAGCAGTACTTC. Encoded protein: CASSFYRASYEQYF. The chain combines TRBV5-1 with TRBJ2-7, with a tentative D call TRBD1 (6 bases). Germline lookup yields CDR1 SGHRS and CDR2 YFSETQ. V dropped 5 bases and J dropped 0 bases, with 12 bases sitting between them. The CDR3 contains 14 residues.

This clonotype was counted at least ten times. The chain carries TRBV5-5 and TRBJ2-2; TRBD2 matches at 13 bases. V lost 1 base, J lost 6 bases, and 0 bases stayed unmatched. This CDR3 has 15 residues. Germline values: CDR1 SGHKS, CDR2 YYEKEE (reference sequence). CDR3 in DNA: TGTGCCAGCAGCTTGACTAGCGGGAGGGCCGGGGAGCTGTTTTTT. Amino acids: CASSLTSGRAGELFF. Drawing the rest from reference TRBV5-5 and TRBJ2-2, the complete variable domain is DAGVTQSPTHLIKTRGQQVTLRCSPISGHKSVSWYQQVLGQGPQFIFQYYEKEERGRGNFPDRFSARQFPNYSSELNVNALLLGDSALYLCASSLTSGRAGELFFGEGSRLTVL.

The sample holds many counts of this clonotype. The chain recombines TRBV20-1 with TRBJ1-2; 8 nucleotides align to TRBD1. This CDR3 has 15 amino acids. CDR1 and CDR2 (germline): DFQATT, SNEGSKA (reference sequence). The ends lost 4 bases at V and 2 bases at J; junction bases unmatched: 9. CDR3 protein: CSAMPGTGANYGYTF. CDR3 in DNA: TGCAGTGCTATGCCAGGGACAGGCGCAAACTATGGCTACACCTTC.

This clonotype was detected many times. The chain recombines TRBV5-1 with TRBJ1-1, with D perhaps matching TRBD1 (6 bases). V shed 4 bases and J shed 4 bases, with 17 bases lying between them. The germline V gene encodes CDR1 SGHRS and CDR2 YFSETQ. The CDR3 runs to 15 residues. Here the CDR3 reads CASSPETGRGTEAFF. For the CDR3, the DNA is TGCGCCAGCAGCCCGGAGACAGGTCGGGGCACTGAAGCTTTCTTT.

The genes are TRBV11-1 and TRBJ2-1; D is ambiguous. V was pared by 5 bases and J by 3 bases, with 8 bases between. This CDR3 spans 13 amino acids. CDR1 SGHAT and CDR2 FQDESV come from the germline V gene (reference sequence). The CDR3 loop is CASSVTGYNEQFF. CDR3 sequence (DNA): TGTGCCAGCAGCGTAACCGGCTACAATGAGCAGTTCTTC.

This clonotype showed up many times. The J gene is TRBJ2-5, the V gene TRBV28, with a possible D match to TRBD2 (5 bases). The CDR3 is 14 residues long. V gave up 1 base and J gave up 4 bases, with 10 bases separating them. The germline V gene has CDR1 MDHEN and CDR2 SYDVKM. The CDR3 is CASSLSGGGETQYF. The CDR3 DNA follows: TGTGCCAGCAGTTTATCAGGAGGAGGAGAGACCCAGTACTTC. The full variable domain, with the rest looked up from reference TRBV28 and TRBJ2-5, is DVKVTQSSRYLVKRTGEKVFLECVQDMDHENMFWYRQDPGLGLRLIYFSYDVKMKEKGDIPEGYSVSREKKERFSLILESASTNQTSMYLCASSLSGGGETQYFGPGTRLLVL.

This clonotype was observed many times. The V and J genes are TRBV20-1 and TRBJ2-5; TRBD2 matches at 8 bases. Germline loops: CDR1 DFQATT, CDR2 SNEGSKA (reference sequence). The CDR3 spans 13 residues. V gave up 5 bases and J gave up 3 bases; unmatched junction bases: 5. The CDR3 sequence is CSAFNSGEETQYF. The CDR3 DNA sequence: TGCAGTGCTTTCAATAGCGGGGAAGAGACCCAGTACTTC.

This clonotype was recorded many times. V gene TRBV27 combines with J gene TRBJ2-5; D unresolved. Germline values: CDR1 MNHEY, CDR2 SMNVEV (reference sequence). This CDR3 is 13 amino acids long. Trimming stripped 5 bases from V and 2 bases from J, with 9 bases between. CDR3 region: CASSPRRQETQYF. CDR3 nucleotide sequence: TGTGCCAGCAGTCCGAGACGACAAGAGACCCAGTACTTC.

This clonotype came up many times. This chain joins TRBV7-2 and TRBJ2-1; 11 bases are a match to TRBD2. V shed 8 bases, J shed 5 bases, and the junction held 8 bases outside the gene matches. This CDR3 spans 15 amino acids. Germline V gene sequence: CDR1 SGHTA, CDR2 FQGNSA. The CDR3 is CASGRDSGRDNEQFF. Written as DNA, the CDR3 is TGTGCCAGCGGACGAGATAGCGGGAGGGACAATGAGCAGTTCTTC.

This clonotype was counted between two and nine times. This rearrangement joins TRBV11-2 to TRBJ2-2, with unresolved D. This CDR3 has 13 residues. Deletions cut 2 bases from V and 4 bases from J, with 5 bases between. The germline V gene has CDR1 SGHAT and CDR2 FQNNGV. The CDR3 nucleotides read TGTGCCAGCAGCTTATCCTTCACCGGGGAGCTGTTTTTT. Encoded protein: CASSLSFTGELFF.

This clonotype was recorded once. This chain links TRBV3-1 with TRBJ2-1; 12 bases agree with TRBD2. V lost 2 bases and J lost 10; bases outside the gene matches: 9. The germline V gene encodes CDR1 LGHDT and CDR2 YNNKEL (reference sequence). CDR3 length: 16 residues. The DNA of the CDR3 is TGTGCCAGCAGCCAACTCCAGACTAGCGGGAGTGGGGAGCAGTTCTTC. It translates to CASSQLQTSGSGEQFF.

This clonotype came up many times. The DNA for the CDR3 is TGTGCCAGCAGTCTAACTAGCGTCCGTTTTAGTTACGAGCAGTACTTC. It translates to CASSLTSVRFSYEQYF. This chain links TRBV12-3 or TRBV12-4 with TRBJ2-7; 7 nucleotides match TRBD2. The CDR3 covers 16 residues. Germline trimming cut 5 bases from V and 4 bases from J; bases unmatched to any gene: 14.

The CDR3 nucleotides read TGCAGTGCTAGAGAAGCGGCAGGGGGCAGAAACATTCAGTACTTC. Amino acids: CSAREAAGGRNIQYF. The rearrangement uses TRBV20-1 and TRBJ2-4, with 8 bases lining up with TRBD1. V trimming: 0 bases; J trimming: 6 bases; junction bases outside the gene matches: 7. The length of the CDR3 is 15 residues. Germline lookup yields CDR1 DFQATT and CDR2 SNEGSKA (reference sequence).

This clonotype appeared many times. The rearrangement uses TRBV7-9 and TRBJ2-3, with 8 nucleotides matching TRBD1. Germline lookup yields CDR1 SEHNR and CDR2 FQNEAQ (reference sequence). The CDR3 is 14 residues long. V shed 6 bases and J 8 bases; nucleotides not matched to a gene: 10. The CDR3 sequence: CASSHEDREVTQYF. In DNA form, the CDR3 reads TGTGCCAGCAGTCATGAGGACAGGGAGGTTACGCAGTATTTT. Complete variable domain (other parts from reference TRBV7-9 and TRBJ2-3): DTGVSQNPRHKITKRGQNVTFRCDPISEHNRLYWYRQTLGQGPEFLTYFQNEAQLEKSRLLSDRFSAERPKGSFSTLEIQRTEQGDSAMYLCASSHEDREVTQYFGPGTRLTVL.

The sample holds many counts of this clonotype. The chain has TRBV10-1 and TRBJ2-2, with 8 bases matching TRBD1. The germline V gene has CDR1 WNHNN and CDR2 SYGVQD (reference sequence). This CDR3 is built from 16 residues. The V segment lost 2 bases and the J segment 1 base; nucleotides outside the gene matches: 3. The CDR3 DNA is TGCGCCAGCAGTGAGCGGGGGACAGGGAACACCGGGGAGCTGTTTTTT. This codes for CASSERGTGNTGELFF.

This clonotype was seen ten or more times. The gene calls are TRBV6-1 and TRBJ2-7; a possible D gene is TRBD2 (5 bases). Trimming removed 8 bases at V and 4 bases at J, with 9 bases between. Germline V lookup: CDR1 MNHNS, CDR2 SASEGT. The CDR3 sequence is 11 residues long. The CDR3 loop is CASQREYEQYF. The CDR3 bases are TGTGCCAGCCAACGGGAATACGAGCAGTACTTC.

The sample holds many counts of this clonotype. This chain joins TRBV5-1 and TRBJ1-1, with unresolved D. The germline CDR1 and CDR2 sequences are SGHRS and YFSETQ. The CDR3 covers 15 residues. Trimming took 4 bases from V and 3 from J, leaving 16 bases between them. This CDR3 reads CASSPYTVEDTEAFF. The CDR3 DNA is TGCGCCAGCAGCCCTTACACGGTCGAGGACACTGAAGCTTTCTTT.

Ten or more counts support this clonotype. The rearrangement links TRBV6-2 or TRBV6-3 to TRBJ2-3; tentatively, D is TRBD1 (5 bases). Trimming left V 5 bases short and J 2 bases short, with 11 bases between. This CDR3 is 14 amino acids long. Germline V gives CDR1 MNHEY, CDR2 SVGEGT. The CDR3 DNA reads TGTGCCAGCAGTGTTGGCAGGGTCACAGATACGCAGTATTTT. Encoded protein: CASSVGRVTDTQYF.

This clonotype was seen repeatedly, ten times or more. The V call is TRBV6-5, the J call TRBJ1-2; TRBD1 might be the D (6 bases). Trimming pared 7 bases from V and 3 bases from J, leaving 9 bases between. The CDR3 sequence is 12 residues long. Germline V gene data show CDR1 as MNHEY and CDR2 as SVGAGI. CDR3 region: CASIGQYYGYTF. The CDR3 DNA reads TGTGCCAGCATCGGACAGTACTATGGCTACACCTTC.

This clonotype was counted many times. This chain links TRBV27 with TRBJ2-3; no firm D call. This CDR3 region has 14 residues. Trimming removed 8 bases at V and 4 bases at J, with 16 bases between. Germline assignment: CDR1 MNHEY and CDR2 SMNVEV (reference sequence). The CDR3 DNA follows: TGTGCCAGCGGCGCCCGGGTTATCGCAGATACGCAGTATTTT. Protein: CASGARVIADTQYF.

This clonotype was detected many times. The chain couples TRBV5-1 to TRBJ2-3; D is unclear. The germline V gene encodes CDR1 SGHRS and CDR2 YFSETQ. V lost 4 bases to trimming and J lost 9 bases, with 12 bases between them. The CDR3 runs 12 residues. In DNA, the CDR3 is TGCGCCAGCAGCCCTATCGTGGACACGCAGTATTTT. Amino acids: CASSPIVDTQYF.

This chain joins TRBV18 and TRBJ2-7, with D uncertain. Trimming stripped 1 base from V and 0 bases from J, with 10 bases between. The CDR3 runs 15 residues. The germline V gene encodes CDR1 KGHSH and CDR2 LQKENI. The CDR3 loop is CASSPRNTDSYEQYF. In DNA form, the CDR3 reads TGTGCCAGCTCACCACGGAACACAGACTCCTACGAGCAGTACTTC.

There are many counts of this clonotype. The chain combines TRBV27 with TRBJ2-7, with D hard to call. The germline gives CDR1 MNHEY, CDR2 SMNVEV (reference sequence). This CDR3 contains 17 residues. With 7 bases removed from V and 7 bases from J, the gap between germline ends came to 29 bases. CDR3 loop: CASTKRVVLRPLQEQYF. As DNA, the CDR3 is TGTGCCAGCACCAAAAGGGTAGTTCTCCGACCCCTTCAAGAGCAGTACTTC.